By its share, the clone carrying this T cell receptor beta chain is medium-sized. The antigen remains undetermined. Sequencing was performed with immunoSEQ multiplex PCR; in TCRdb, only in-frame clones are kept and a portion is missing. This table has approximately 99,000 clones, about 85% appearing once. This sample stems from a study of T cell responses to AZD1222 COVID-19 vaccine. Study observations and caveats: Donors were chiefly white British, with a greater number of females, and clonal diversity was perhaps underestimated. Just a handful of AZD1222 recipients were seropositive at baseline.

Between the trimmed V and J ends, which lost 0 bases and 0 bases, there was a span of 9 bases. CDR1 MRHNA and CDR2 SNTAGT come from the germline V gene. CDR3 length: 16 residues. The receptor's source is an adult in good health. The chain carries TRBV6-4 and TRBJ2-1; possible D gene TRBD2, 5 bases. This material consisted of peripheral blood, taken on day 0 of AZD1222 vaccination. The CDR3 sequence is CASSDSSEASYNEQFF. CDR3 coding DNA: TGTGCCAGCAGTGACTCTTCGGAGGCCTCCTACAATGAGCAGTTCTTC.